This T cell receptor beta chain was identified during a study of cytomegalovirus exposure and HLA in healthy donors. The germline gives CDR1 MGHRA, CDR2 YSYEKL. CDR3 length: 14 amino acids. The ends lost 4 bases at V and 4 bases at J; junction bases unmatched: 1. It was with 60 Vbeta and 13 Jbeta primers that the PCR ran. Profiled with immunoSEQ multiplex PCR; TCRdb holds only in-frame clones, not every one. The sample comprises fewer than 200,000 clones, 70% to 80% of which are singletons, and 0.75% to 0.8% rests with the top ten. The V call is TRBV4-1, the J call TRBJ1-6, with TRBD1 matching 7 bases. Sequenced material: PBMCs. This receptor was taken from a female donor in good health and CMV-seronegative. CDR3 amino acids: CASSRDSYNSPLHF. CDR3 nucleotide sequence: TGCGCCAGCAGCCGGGACAGTTATAATTCACCCCTCCACTTT.